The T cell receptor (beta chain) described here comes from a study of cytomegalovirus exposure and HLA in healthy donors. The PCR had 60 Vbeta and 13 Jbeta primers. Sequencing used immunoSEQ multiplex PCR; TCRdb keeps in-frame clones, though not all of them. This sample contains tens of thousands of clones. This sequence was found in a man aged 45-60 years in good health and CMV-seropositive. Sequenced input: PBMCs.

This CDR3 is CASSIGQTSGSNEQFF. The CDR3 nucleotides read TGTGCCAGTAGTATAGGGCAGACTAGCGGGAGTAATGAGCAGTTCTTC. The chain combines TRBV19 with TRBJ2-1; TRBD2 matches 12 bases. CDR1 LNHDA and CDR2 SQIVND come from the germline V gene (reference sequence). V trimming: 1 base; J trimming: 7 bases; junction bases outside the gene matches: 5. The CDR3 totals 16 residues.